The source of this TCR beta chain is a study of beta chain features in type 1 diabetes. Across the study: Researchers looked at roughly 110 million sorted cells across all samples. Whole-study results and caveats: For Type 1 diabetes patients, all four CD4+ subsets carried TCRB CDR3s that were moderately but significantly shorter. There was no resolution here of whether HLA type influences TCRB rearrangement. Compared to healthy donors, patients appeared to have naive, central memory and Treg TCRB repertoires that were more alike.

Expressed TCRB transcripts got sequenced, as all isolated RNA was reverse transcribed. TCRdb keeps only in-frame clones here, not all; method: immunoSEQ multiplex PCR. The table records 200,000 to 300,000 clones, approximately 15% of them present only once. The table lists this clone with a few counts. Its antigen is undetermined. The CDR3 is 19 residues long. Germline-derived CDR1 and CDR2 are SGHDN and FVKESK. Trimming stripped 0 bases from V and 4 bases from J, with 24 bases between. Each sorted fraction was over 98% pure. Source material: naive CD4+ T cells from blood. The source is a man aged 25-40 years with type 1 diabetes. The chain links TRBV14 to TRBJ1-2; D may be TRBD1 (5 bases). CDR3 amino acids: CASSQEYIIFDSSPYGYTF. The CDR3 DNA is TGTGCCAGCAGCCAAGAGTATATAATCTTCGACAGCAGTCCCTATGGCTACACCTTC.